Given below is one T cell receptor beta chain in context. Its specificity is not known. Clones were read by immunoSEQ multiplex PCR, and TCRdb kept only the in-frame ones, dropping some. The data show about 10,000 clones, about 88% seen once. This sample was taken from a study of somatic mutations in cytotoxic T cells in rheumatoid arthritis. Across the whole study: Nearly 100% purity was obtained when some V beta antibody-stained T-cell populations were flow-sorted; these included V beta1+ cells sequenced for TCRB. The study, taken as a whole, reports: Only rheumatoid arthritis patients, not healthy controls, showed CD8+ clonality increasing with age. Rheumatoid arthritis patients and age-matched healthy controls showed no significant difference in CD8+ T-cell clonality. Among rheumatoid arthritis patients, TRBV07 appeared slightly underrepresented, and this finding was left without any adjustment for multiple comparisons.

V lost 4 bases to trimming and J lost 2 bases, with 9 bases between them. The CDR3 has 13 amino acids. CDR1 and CDR2 from the germline V gene are SGHRS and YFSETQ. The sequenced sample was CD4+ T cells sorted from blood. The receptor comes from a woman aged 18-29 years with rheumatoid arthritis. The chain links TRBV5-1 to TRBJ1-1; D ambiguous. CDR3 protein: CASSPLVNTEAFF. CDR3 in DNA: TGCGCCAGCAGCCCGCTAGTTAACACTGAAGCTTTCTTT.